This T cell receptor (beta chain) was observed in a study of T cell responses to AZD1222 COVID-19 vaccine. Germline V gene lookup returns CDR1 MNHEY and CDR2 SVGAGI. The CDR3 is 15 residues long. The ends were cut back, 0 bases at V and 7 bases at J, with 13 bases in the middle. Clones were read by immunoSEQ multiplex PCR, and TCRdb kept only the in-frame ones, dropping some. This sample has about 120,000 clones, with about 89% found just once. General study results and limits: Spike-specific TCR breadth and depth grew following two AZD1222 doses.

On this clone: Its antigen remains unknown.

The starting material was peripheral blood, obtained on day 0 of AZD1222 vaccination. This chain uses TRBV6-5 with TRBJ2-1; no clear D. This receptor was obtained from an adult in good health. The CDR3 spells CASSYSMHRLNEQFF. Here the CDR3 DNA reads TGTGCCAGCAGTTACTCGATGCACCGGCTAAATGAGCAGTTCTTC.